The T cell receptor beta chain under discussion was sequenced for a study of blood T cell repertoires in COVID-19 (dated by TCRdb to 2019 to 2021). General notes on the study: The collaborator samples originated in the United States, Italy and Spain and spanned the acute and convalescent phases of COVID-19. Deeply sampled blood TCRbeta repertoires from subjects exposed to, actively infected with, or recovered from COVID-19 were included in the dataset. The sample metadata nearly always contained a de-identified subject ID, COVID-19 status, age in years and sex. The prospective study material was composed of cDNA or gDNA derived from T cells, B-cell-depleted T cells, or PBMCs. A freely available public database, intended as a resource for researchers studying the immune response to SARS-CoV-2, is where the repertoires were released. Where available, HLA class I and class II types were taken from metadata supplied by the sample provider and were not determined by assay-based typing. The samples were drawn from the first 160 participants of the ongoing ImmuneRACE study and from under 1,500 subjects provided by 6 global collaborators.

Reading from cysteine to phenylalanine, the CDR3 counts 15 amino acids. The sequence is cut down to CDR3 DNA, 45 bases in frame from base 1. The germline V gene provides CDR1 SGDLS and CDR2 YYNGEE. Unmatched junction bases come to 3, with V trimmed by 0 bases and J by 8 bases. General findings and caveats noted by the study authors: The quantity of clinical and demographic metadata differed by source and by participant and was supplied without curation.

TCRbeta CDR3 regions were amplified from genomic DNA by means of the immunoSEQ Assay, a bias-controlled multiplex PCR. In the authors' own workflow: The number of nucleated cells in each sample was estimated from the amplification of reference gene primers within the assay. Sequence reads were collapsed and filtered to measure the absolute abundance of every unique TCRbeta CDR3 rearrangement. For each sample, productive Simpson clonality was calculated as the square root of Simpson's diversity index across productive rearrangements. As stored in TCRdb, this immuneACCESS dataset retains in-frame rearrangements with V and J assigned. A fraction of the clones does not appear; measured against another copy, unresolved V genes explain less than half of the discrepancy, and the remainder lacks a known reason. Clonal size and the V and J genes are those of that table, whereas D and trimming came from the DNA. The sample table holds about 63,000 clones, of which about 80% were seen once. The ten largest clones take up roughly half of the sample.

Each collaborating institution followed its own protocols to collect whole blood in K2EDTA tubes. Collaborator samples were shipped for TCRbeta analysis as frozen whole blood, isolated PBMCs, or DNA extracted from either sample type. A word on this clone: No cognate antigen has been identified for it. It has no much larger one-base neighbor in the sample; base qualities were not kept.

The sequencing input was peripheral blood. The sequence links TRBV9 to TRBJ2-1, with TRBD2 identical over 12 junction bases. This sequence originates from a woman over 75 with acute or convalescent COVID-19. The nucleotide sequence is TGTGCCAGCAGCGTAGGAGGACTAGCGGGGCATGAGCAGTTCTTC. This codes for CASSVGGLAGHEQFF.